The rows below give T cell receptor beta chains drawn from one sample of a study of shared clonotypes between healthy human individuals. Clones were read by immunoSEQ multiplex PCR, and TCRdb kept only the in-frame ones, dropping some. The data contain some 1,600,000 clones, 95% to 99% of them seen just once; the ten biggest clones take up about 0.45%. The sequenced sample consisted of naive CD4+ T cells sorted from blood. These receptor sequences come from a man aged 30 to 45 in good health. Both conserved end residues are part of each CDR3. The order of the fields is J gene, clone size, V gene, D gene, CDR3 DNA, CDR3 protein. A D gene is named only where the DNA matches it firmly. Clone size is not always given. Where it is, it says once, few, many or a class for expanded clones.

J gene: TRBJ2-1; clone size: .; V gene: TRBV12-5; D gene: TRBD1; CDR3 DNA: TGTGCTAGTGGTTTGGGACAGGGGGCGGGCAATGAGCAGTTCTTC; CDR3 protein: CASGLGQGAGNEQFF
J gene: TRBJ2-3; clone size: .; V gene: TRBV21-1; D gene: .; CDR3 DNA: TGTGCCCGCCGGGATTCAGCGGGACCGCCCCCCACAGATACGCAGTATTTT; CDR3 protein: CARRDSAGPPPTDTQYF
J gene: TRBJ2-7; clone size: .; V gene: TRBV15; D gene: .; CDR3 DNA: TGTGCCACCAGCGGGCACAGGGATGTATCCTACGAGCAGTACTTC; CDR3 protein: CATSGHRDVSYEQYF
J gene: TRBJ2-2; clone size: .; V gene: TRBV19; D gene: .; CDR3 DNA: TGTGCCAGCCAGGCCCAGGCTCGTTCGGCCGGGGAGCTGTTTTTT; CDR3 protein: CASQAQARSAGELFF
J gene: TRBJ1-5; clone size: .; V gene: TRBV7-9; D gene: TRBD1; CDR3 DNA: TGTGCCAGCAGCTTCGGACAGGGCAATCAGCCCCAGCATTTT; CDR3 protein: CASSFGQGNQPQHF
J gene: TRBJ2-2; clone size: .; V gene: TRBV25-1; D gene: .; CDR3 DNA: TGTGCCAGCAGTGAATGGCCCGGGGAGCTGTTTTTT; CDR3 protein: CASSEWPGELFF
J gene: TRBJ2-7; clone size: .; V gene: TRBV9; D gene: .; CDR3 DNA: TGTGCCAGCAGCGTGCCGGGACTCCATCGCTACGAGCAGTACTTC; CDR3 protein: CASSVPGLHRYEQYF
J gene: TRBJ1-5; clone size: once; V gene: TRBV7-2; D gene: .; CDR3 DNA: TGTGCCAGCAGCTTATTCGGGGTTGGTCAGCCCCAGCATTTT; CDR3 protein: CASSLFGVGQPQHF
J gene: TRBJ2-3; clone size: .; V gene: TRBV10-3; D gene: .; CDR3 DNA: TGTGCCATCAGTGCTCTGGGGGAGAGCACAGATACGCAGTATTTT; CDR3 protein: CAISALGESTDTQYF
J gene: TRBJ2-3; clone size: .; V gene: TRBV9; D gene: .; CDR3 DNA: TGTGCCAGCGGGCTCCGGGACAACACAGATACGCAGTATTTT; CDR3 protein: CASGLRDNTDTQYF
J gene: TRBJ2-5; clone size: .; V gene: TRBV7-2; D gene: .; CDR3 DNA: TGTGCCAGCAGCTTAGTGGCGAGGGAAGAGACCCAGTACTTC; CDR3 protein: CASSLVAREETQYF
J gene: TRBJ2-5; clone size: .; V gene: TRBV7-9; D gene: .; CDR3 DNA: TGTGCCAGCAGCTTAGAGGCGGGAAAACAAGAGACCCAGTACTTC; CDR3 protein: CASSLEAGKQETQYF
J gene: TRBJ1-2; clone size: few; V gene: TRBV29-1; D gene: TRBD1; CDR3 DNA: TGCAGCGTTAGACAGGGAGACTATGGCTACACCTTC; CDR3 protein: CSVRQGDYGYTF
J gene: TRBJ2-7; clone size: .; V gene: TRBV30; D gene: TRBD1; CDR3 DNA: TGTGCCTGGGGGGACAGCTCCTACGAGCAGTACTTC; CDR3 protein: CAWGDSSYEQYF
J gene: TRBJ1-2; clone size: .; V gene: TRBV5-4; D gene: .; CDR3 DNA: TGTGCCAGCAGCTCGACAGCCCTCCTATATGGCTACACCTTC; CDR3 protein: CASSSTALLYGYTF
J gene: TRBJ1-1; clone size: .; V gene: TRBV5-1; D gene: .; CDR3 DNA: TGCGCCAGCAGCTACTCGGGGGGTGCGGGCACTGAAGCTTTCTTT; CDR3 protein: CASSYSGGAGTEAFF
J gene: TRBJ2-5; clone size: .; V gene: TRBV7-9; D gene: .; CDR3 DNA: TGTGCCAGCAGCCAAGGGGGTTATCGGGGGCGCCGCGGGCAAGAGACCCAGTACTTC; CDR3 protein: CASSQGGYRGRRGQETQYF
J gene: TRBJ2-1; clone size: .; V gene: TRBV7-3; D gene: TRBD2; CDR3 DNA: TGTGCCAGCAGCTTAACGGGTGGGCTAGCGGGACGACTACGCTCCTACAATGAGCAGCTCTTC; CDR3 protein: CASSLTGGLAGRLRSYNEQLF
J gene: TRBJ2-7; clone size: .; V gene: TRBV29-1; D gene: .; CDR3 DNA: TGCAGCGTGGGAATGGACGAGCAGTACTTC; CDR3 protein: CSVGMDEQYF
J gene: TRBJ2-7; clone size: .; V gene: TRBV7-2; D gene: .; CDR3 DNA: TGTGCCAGCAGCCGAGGCGGGTTCCACGAGCAGTACTTC; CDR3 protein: CASSRGGFHEQYF
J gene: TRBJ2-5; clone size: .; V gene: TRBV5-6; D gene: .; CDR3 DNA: TGTGCCAGCAGCTTTCGCCTAGCCCGGCAAGAGACCCAGTACTTC; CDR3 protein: CASSFRLARQETQYF
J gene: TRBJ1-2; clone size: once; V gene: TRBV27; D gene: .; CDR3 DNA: TGTGCCAGCAGGATGACAGGTGCATTCGACTACACCTTC; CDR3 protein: CASRMTGAFDYTF
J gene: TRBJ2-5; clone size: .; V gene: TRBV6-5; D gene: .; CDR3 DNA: TGTGCCAGCAGTTACTCGACGCTGTCAAAAGAGACCCAGTACTTC; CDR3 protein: CASSYSTLSKETQYF
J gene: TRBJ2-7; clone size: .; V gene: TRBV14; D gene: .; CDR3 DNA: TGTGCCAGCAGCCAAGCGTTCAAGGGGCAAGGCGAGCAGTACTTC; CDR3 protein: CASSQAFKGQGEQYF
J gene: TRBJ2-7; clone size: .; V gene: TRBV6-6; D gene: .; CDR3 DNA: TGTGCCAGCAGTTACTCGGGAAAAAGCTACGAGCAGTACTTC; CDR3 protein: CASSYSGKSYEQYF